This TCR beta chain was observed in a study of beta chain features in type 1 diabetes. Study-level points and caveats: High-TCR-expressing cells could be over-represented by cDNA sequencing. Among patients with Type 1 diabetes, TCRB CDR3s were moderately but significantly shorter in every one of the four CD4+ subsets.

The study reverse transcribed the entire isolated RNA, so it sequenced expressed TCRB transcripts. TCRdb's table, derived via immunoSEQ multiplex PCR, lists solely in-frame clones and lacks some. The repertoire holds around 180,000 clones, with about 8% as singletons. Germline values: CDR1 LNHNV, CDR2 YYDKDF (reference sequence). The CDR3 spans 17 residues. V lost 0 bases and J lost 9; bases outside the gene matches: 12. This clone was counted a few times. The antigen is undetermined. V usage is TRBV15 and J usage is TRBJ1-5; 9 bases line up with TRBD1. The sequenced sample was central memory CD4+ T cells from blood. This clonotype was sampled from a woman aged 40 to 49 with type 1 diabetes. The CDR3 sequence is CATSRDLGGTGSAPQHF. In DNA, the CDR3 is TGTGCCACCAGCAGAGATCTGGGAGGGACAGGGTCGGCGCCCCAGCATTTT.